A selection of T cell receptor beta chains follows, all from one sample in a study of cytomegalovirus exposure and HLA in healthy donors. Libraries were prepared by immunoSEQ multiplex PCR; TCRdb keeps only in-frame clonotypes and omits some of them. This sample has roughly 77,000 clones, with about 95% found just once. Sequenced: PBMCs. These receptors came from a woman aged 18 to 35 in good health and CMV-seronegative. CDR3s include the opening cysteine and the closing phenylalanine or tryptophan. The D gene is left open where the match is weak. Expanded clones are given a class, and other clones once, few, many or no size at all.

J,V,D,size,DNA,CDR3
TRBJ2-3,TRBV29-1,TRBD2,once,TGCAGCGTCCTCGGCGTGACTAGCGGCGGGCCAGATACGCAGTATTTT,CSVLGVTSGGPDTQYF
TRBJ1-3,TRBV7-7,-,-,TGTGCCAGCAGCCCAGACAAGTCTGGAAACACCATATATTTT,CASSPDKSGNTIYF
TRBJ1-2,TRBV9,-,-,TGTGCCAGCACCTTTGGATCGGCGGGGGAAAGCTATGGCTACACCTTC,CASTFGSAGESYGYTF
TRBJ1-1,TRBV2,-,-,TGTGCCAGCACCACACCCAGGTTTAAGGACACTGAAGCTTTCTTT,CASTTPRFKDTEAFF
TRBJ2-7,TRBV11-2,TRBD2,-,TGTGCCAGCAGCTTAGATCAACTAGCGGGGGGGCCGCTGCGATTCTACGAGCAGTACTTC,CASSLDQLAGGPLRFYEQYF
TRBJ2-3,TRBV11-2,-,-,TGTGCCAGCAGCTTAGACGCACGGAGCACAGATACGCAGTATTTT,CASSLDARSTDTQYF
TRBJ1-4,TRBV4-3,-,-,TGCGCCAGCAGCTGGACAGTCACTAATGAAAAACTGTTTTTT,CASSWTVTNEKLFF
TRBJ2-1,TRBV18,TRBD2,-,TGTGCCAGCTCACCCAGCGGGGGGGCAGGAGGTGAGCAGTTCTTC,CASSPSGGAGGEQFF
TRBJ2-3,TRBV15,TRBD2,once,TGTGCCACCAGCAGAGATCCTAGCGGAGATACGCAGTATTTT,CATSRDPSGDTQYF
TRBJ2-3,TRBV18,TRBD2,-,TGTGCCAGCTCACCAAATCTAGCGGCTGGGGGTACAGATACGCAGTATTTT,CASSPNLAAGGTDTQYF
TRBJ2-6,TRBV28,-,-,TGTGCCAGCAGTTTCGGCGGGGCAGGTGGGGCCAACGTCCTGACTTTC,CASSFGGAGGANVLTF
TRBJ2-2,TRBV5-4,-,-,TGTGCCAGCAGCTTGGGACTACGCACCGGGGAGCTGTTTTTT,CASSLGLRTGELFF
TRBJ1-4,TRBV18,TRBD1,-,TGTGCCAGCTCACCTCAGGGGGCAACTAATGAAAAACTGTTTTTT,CASSPQGATNEKLFF
TRBJ2-7,TRBV29-1,TRBD2,-,TGCAGCGCCGCGGGACTAGCGGGAGGTAGCTCCTACGAGCAGTACTTC,CSAAGLAGGSSYEQYF
TRBJ2-2,TRBV11-2,TRBD2,once,TGTGCCAGCAGCCTAGAGGGGCGACTAGCGGGAGGACGCACCGGGGAGCTGTTTTTT,CASSLEGRLAGGRTGELFF
TRBJ1-2,TRBV9,-,-,TGTGCCAGCAGCGTAGGGCCACAGGGCGGGTATGGCTACACCTTC,CASSVGPQGGYGYTF
TRBJ2-7,TRBV6-1,TRBD2,-,TGTGCCAGCAGTGCCCGGACTAGCGCGGGGCTGTACGAGCAGTACTTC,CASSARTSAGLYEQYF
TRBJ2-3,TRBV7-2,TRBD2,-,TGTGCCAGCAGCTCCACTAGCGGGAGGGCAGATACGCAGTATTTT,CASSSTSGRADTQYF
TRBJ2-1,TRBV15,TRBD2,-,TGTGCCACCAGCAGAGACCCAGCGGGGTGGGATGAGCAGTTCTTC,CATSRDPAGWDEQFF
TRBJ1-4,TRBV18,-,-,TGTGCCAGCTCGGCGGGGGCAGGAAGGGAAAAACTGTTTTTT,CASSAGAGREKLFF
TRBJ2-1,TRBV29-1,-,few,TGCAGCGTTGTTCCTGGGAGTGAGCAGTTCTTC,CSVVPGSEQFF
TRBJ2-7,TRBV18,-,-,TGTGCCAGCTCACCACGAGCAGGGGCGGGCTACGAGCAGTACTTC,CASSPRAGAGYEQYF
TRBJ1-2,TRBV6-1,TRBD1,-,TGTGCCAGCAGTGAAGGACAGGGGCCAACCTATGGCTACACCTTC,CASSEGQGPTYGYTF
TRBJ2-1,TRBV9,TRBD2,-,TGTGCCAGCAGCGTACCTAGCGGGGGAGAGCAGTTCTTC,CASSVPSGGEQFF
TRBJ1-4,TRBV7-9,-,-,TGTGCCAGCAGCTTGGGGGACTTTAATGAAAAACTGTTTTTT,CASSLGDFNEKLFF
TRBJ2-1,TRBV5-1,TRBD2,-,TGCGCCAGCAGCTTGGCCTGGAGCGGGAGGTTCAATGAGCAGTTCTTC,CASSLAWSGRFNEQFF
TRBJ2-5,TRBV2,-,-,TGTGCCAGCAGCCGCTGGGCATCGGTTTGGTACTTC,CASSRWASVWYF
TRBJ2-7,TRBV7-2,TRBD2,-,TGTGCCAGCAGTCCAGAGGGGATGGGGACTAGCATCTCCTACGAGCAGTACTTC,CASSPEGMGTSISYEQYF
TRBJ2-7,TRBV19,TRBD2,-,TGTGCCAGTAGTAGGGAGCTAGCGGGGACCTACGAGCAGTACTTC,CASSRELAGTYEQYF
TRBJ2-3,TRBV9,TRBD1,-,TGTGCCAGCAGCGTAGCAGGACAGGGGGTAACAGATACGCAGTATTTT,CASSVAGQGVTDTQYF
TRBJ2-5,TRBV28,-,-,TGTGCCAGCAGCCACGCCCAATATTCACTTAGCGGACTTCAAGAGACCCAGTACTTC,CASSHAQYSLSGLQETQYF